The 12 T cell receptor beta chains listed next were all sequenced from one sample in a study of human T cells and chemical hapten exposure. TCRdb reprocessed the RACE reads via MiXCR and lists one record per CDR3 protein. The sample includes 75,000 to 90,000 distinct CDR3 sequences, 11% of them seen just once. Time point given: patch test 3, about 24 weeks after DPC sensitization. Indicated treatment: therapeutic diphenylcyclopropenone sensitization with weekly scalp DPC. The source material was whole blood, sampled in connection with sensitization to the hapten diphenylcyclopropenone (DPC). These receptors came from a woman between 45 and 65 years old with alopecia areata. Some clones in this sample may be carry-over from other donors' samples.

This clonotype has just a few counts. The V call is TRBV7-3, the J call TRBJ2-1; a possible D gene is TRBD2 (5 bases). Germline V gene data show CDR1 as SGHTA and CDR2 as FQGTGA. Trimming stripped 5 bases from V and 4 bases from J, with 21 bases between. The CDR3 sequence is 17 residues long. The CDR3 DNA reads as TGTGCCAGCAGCCCTAGTCCTGCAGGAGGCGGGTACAATGAGCAGTTCTTC. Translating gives CASSPSPAGGGYNEQFF.

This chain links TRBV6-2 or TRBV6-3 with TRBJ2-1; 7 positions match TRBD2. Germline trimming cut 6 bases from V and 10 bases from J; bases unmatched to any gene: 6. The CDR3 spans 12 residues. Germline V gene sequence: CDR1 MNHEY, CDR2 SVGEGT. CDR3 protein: CASSLSGLEQFF. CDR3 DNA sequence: TGTGCCAGCAGCCTTAGCGGGCTGGAGCAGTTCTTC.

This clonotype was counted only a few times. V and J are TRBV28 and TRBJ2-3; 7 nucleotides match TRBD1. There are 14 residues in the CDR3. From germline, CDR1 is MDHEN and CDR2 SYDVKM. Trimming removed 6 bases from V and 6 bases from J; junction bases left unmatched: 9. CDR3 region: CASSQQQGQDTQYF. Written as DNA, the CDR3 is TGTGCCAGCAGCCAACAACAGGGGCAGGATACGCAGTATTTT. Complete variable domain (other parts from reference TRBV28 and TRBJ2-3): DVKVTQSSRYLVKRTGEKVFLECVQDMDHENMFWYRQDPGLGLRLIYFSYDVKMKEKGDIPEGYSVSREKKERFSLILESASTNQTSMYLCASSQQQGQDTQYFGPGTRLTVL.

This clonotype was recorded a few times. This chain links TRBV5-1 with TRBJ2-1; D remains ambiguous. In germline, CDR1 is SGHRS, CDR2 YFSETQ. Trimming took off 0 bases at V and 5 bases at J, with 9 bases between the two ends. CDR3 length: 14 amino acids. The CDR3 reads CASSLEAGNNEQFF. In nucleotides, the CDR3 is TGCGCCAGCAGCTTGGAGGCTGGAAACAATGAGCAGTTCTTC.

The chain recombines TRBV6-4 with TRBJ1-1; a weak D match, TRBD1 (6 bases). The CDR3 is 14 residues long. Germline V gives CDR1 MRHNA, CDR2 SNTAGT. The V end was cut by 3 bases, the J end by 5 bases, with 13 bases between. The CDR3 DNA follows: TGTGCCAGCAGTGAACAGGGAGTAGGGACTGAAGCTTTCTTT. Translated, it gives CASSEQGVGTEAFF.

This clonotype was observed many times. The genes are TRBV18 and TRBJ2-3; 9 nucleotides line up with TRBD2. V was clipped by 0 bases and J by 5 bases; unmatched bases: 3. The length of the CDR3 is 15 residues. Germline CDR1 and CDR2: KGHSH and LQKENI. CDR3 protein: CASSPPGLARDTQYF. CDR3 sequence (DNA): TGTGCCAGCTCACCACCGGGACTAGCCCGAGATACGCAGTATTTT.

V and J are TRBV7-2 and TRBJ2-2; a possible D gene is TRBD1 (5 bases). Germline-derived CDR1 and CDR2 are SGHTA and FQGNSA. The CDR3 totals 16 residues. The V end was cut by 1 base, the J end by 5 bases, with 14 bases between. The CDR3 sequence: CASSLVAGQGTGELFF. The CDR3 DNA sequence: TGTGCCAGCAGCTTAGTGGCAGGGCAAGGGACCGGGGAGCTGTTTTTT. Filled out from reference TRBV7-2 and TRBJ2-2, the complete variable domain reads GAGVSQSPSNKVTEKGKDVELRCDPISGHTALYWYRQSLGQGLEFLIYFQGNSAPDKSGLPSDRFSAERTGGSVSTLTIQRTQQEDSAVYLCASSLVAGQGTGELFFGEGSRLTVL.

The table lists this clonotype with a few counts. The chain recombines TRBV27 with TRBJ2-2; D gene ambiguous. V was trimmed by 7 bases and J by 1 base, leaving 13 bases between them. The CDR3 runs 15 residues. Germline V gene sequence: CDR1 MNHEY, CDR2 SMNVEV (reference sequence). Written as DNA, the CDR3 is TGTGCCAGCACCCCTGGTTTCCTGAACACCGGGGAGCTGTTTTTT. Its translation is CASTPGFLNTGELFF.

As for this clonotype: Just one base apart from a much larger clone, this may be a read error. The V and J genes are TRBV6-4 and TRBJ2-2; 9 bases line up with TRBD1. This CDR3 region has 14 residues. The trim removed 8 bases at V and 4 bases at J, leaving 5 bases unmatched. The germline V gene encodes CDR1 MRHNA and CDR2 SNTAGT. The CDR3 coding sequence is TGTGCCAGCTGGGACAGGGCATCCACCGGGGAGCTGTTTTTT. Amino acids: CASWDRASTGELFF.

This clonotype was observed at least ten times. The CDR3, as DNA: TGTGCCTGGACTCCCGGACAGGGGCACGAAAAACTGTTTTTT. As protein: CAWTPGQGHEKLFF. This rearrangement joins TRBV30 to TRBJ1-4, with 9 bases that match TRBD1. From germline, CDR1 is GTSNPN and CDR2 SVGIG (reference sequence). The CDR3 loop spans 14 amino acids. Losses at the gene ends were 4 bases for V and 8 bases for J; bases not matched to a gene: 8.

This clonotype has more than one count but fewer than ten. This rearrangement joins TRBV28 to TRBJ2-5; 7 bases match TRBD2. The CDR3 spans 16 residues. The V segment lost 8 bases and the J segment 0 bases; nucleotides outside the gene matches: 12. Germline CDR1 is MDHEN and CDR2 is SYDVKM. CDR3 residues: CASRSGGAGYQETQYF. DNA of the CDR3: TGTGCCAGCCGATCGGGCGGAGCGGGGTACCAAGAGACCCAGTACTTC.

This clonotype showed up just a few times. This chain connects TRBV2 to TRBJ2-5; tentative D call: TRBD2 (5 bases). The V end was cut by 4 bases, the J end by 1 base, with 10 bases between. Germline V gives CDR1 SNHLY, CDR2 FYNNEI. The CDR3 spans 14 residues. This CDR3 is CASSGPSGQETQYF. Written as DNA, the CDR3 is TGTGCCAGCAGTGGGCCAAGCGGCCAAGAGACCCAGTACTTC.